Included here is one TCR beta chain sequence, with context. The antigen is not known. This sample is part of a study of T cell repertoires in cytomegalovirus infection. TCRdb recomputed calls from the reads with MiXCR, one row per CDR3 protein. Of roughly 68,000 distinct CDR3 sequences in the sample, more than 20% were seen once. The CDR3 consists of 14 residues. V was shortened by 4 bases and J by 2 bases, with 11 bases between the two germline ends. Per the germline V gene, CDR1 is SGHDN and CDR2 is FVKESK. Sequences were obtained from PBMCs, sequenced either directly or after in vitro stimulation (not recorded which). The chain couples TRBV14 to TRBJ1-1; D is uncertain. This TCR was recovered from a human donor in good health (CMV status not recorded). Some clones in this sample may be carry-over from other donors' samples. CDR3 sequence: CASSPLLYNTEAFF. CDR3 nucleotides: TGTGCCAGCAGCCCTTTGCTGTATAACACTGAAGCTTTCTTT.